Detailed here is one T cell receptor beta chain. This clonotype was observed many times. Its antigen remains unidentified. Base qualities are not recorded, but no much larger clone differs from it by a single base. The entry originates in a study of early T cells in non-severe SARS-CoV-2 infection (dated by TCRdb to the early 2020s). For the study in its entirety: TCR sequencing used bulk RNA from unsorted whole blood, so alpha and beta chains could not be paired. Results the study describes overall, beyond this receptor: VDJdb matching was skewed toward anti-spike CD8 responses and likely underestimated virus-specific expansions, missing private and CD4 specificities.

The library was built by means of 5' RACE. TCRdb names NextSeq 500 as the instrument used. To correct for sequencing error and PCR bias, the TCR library protocol tagged individual cDNA molecules with unique molecular identifiers. Both TCR alpha and beta chains were sequenced, and tight co-correlation was observed between alpha and beta sequence abundances in each sample. Regarding the original processing steps: V gene, J gene and CDR3 annotation of TCR sequences was performed with Decombinator V4. TCRs were defined as expanded if a significant change between any two time points was detected under a Poisson model with p below 0.0001. Abundances of TCRs were expressed as counts per million after normalisation to the total number of TCRs sequenced in each sample. MAIT TCRs were defined by TRAV1-2 paired with TRAJ12, TRAJ20 or TRAJ33, and iNKT TCRs by TRAV10 paired with TRAJ18. VDJdb, accessed on 1 November 2021, was searched for TCRs annotated for CMV, EBV and SARS-CoV-2, and TCRs annotated for more than one antigen were excluded. In TCRdb, the public reads were trimmed at Q25 with fastp and aligned with MiXCR, with productive beta chains retained. Entries that share a CDR3 protein sequence are merged under the most common genes and DNA. It is TCRdb's table, rather than the study itself, that gives the V and J calls and clone size. This sample comprises almost 65,000 distinct CDR3 sequences, over 4.5% of them detected only once. The ten biggest clones cover just under 5% of the sample.

Trimming removed 6 bases from V and 2 bases from J; the gene matches leave 5 bases unexplained. The germline V gene yields SQVTM for CDR1 and ANQGSEA for CDR2. The CDR3 spans 15 residues, from the cysteine through the phenylalanine. Only the CDR3 DNA is retained, 45 bases long and in frame from the first base. The study was a case-control design nested within a healthcare worker cohort in London, UK, with weekly nasopharyngeal swab PCR tests and blood sampling. Healthcare workers were recruited during the week of the UK lockdown, between 23 and 31 March 2020, and followed weekly for up to roughly 15 weeks.

Input material: whole blood. The clonotype comes from an adult who was a healthcare worker with PCR-confirmed SARS-CoV-2 infection or an uninfected control (not recorded which). Recombination connected TRBV29-1 to TRBJ2-1; 12 central nucleotides agree with TRBD2. The CDR3 corresponds to CSVRLAGVTYNEQFF. In nucleotide form, the sequence is TGCAGCGTCAGACTAGCGGGAGTGACCTACAATGAGCAGTTCTTC.